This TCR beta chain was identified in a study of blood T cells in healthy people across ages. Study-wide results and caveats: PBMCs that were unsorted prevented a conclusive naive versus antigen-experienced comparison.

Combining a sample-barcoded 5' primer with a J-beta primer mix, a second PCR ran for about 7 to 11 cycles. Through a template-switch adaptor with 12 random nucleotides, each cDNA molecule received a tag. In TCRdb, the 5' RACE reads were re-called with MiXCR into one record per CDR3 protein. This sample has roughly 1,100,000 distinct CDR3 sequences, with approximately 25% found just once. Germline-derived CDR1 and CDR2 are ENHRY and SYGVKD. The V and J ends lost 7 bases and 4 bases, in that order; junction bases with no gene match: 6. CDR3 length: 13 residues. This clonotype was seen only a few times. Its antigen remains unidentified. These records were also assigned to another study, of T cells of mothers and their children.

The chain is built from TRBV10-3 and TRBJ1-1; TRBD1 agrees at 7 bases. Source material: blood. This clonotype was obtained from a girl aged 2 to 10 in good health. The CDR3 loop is CAITFGTATEAFF. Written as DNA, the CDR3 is TGTGCCATCACCTTCGGGACAGCCACTGAAGCTTTCTTT.